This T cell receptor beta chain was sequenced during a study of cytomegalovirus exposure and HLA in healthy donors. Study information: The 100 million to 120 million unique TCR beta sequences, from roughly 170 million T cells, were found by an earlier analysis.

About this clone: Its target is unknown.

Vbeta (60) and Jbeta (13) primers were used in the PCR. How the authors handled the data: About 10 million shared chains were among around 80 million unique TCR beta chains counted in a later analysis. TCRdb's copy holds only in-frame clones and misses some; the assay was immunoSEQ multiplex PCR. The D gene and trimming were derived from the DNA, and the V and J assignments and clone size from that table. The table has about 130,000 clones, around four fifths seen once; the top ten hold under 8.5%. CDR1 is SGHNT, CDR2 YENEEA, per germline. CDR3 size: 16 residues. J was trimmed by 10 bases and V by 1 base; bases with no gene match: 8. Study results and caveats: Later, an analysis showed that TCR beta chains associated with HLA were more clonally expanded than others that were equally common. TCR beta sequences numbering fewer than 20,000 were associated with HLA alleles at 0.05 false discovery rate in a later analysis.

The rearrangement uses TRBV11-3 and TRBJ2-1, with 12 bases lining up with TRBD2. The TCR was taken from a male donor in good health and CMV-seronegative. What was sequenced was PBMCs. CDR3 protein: CASSLGTSGVKGEQFF. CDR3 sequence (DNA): TGTGCCAGCAGCTTAGGGACTAGCGGGGTTAAGGGGGAGCAGTTCTTC. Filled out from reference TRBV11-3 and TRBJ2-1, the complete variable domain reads EAGVVQSPRYKIIEKKQPVAFWCNPISGHNTLYWYLQNLGQGPELLIRYENEEAVDDSQLPKDRFSAERLKGVDSTLKIQPAELGDSAVYLCASSLGTSGVKGEQFFGPGTRLTVL.